Detailed here is one TCR beta chain. The antigen remains unidentified. CDR1 and CDR2 (germline): DFQATT, SNEGSKA (reference sequence). The CDR3 is 15 amino acids. The data were taken from a study of blood T cells in healthy people across ages. General observations from the study: PBMCs left unsorted prevented a conclusive naive versus antigen-experienced comparison. Measured against age, TCR beta diversity per million T cells decreased in a roughly linear manner.

For the second PCR, which ran for roughly 7 to 11 cycles, a sample-barcoded 5' primer and a J-beta primer mix were used. Every cDNA molecule bore a tag from a template-switch adaptor containing 12 random nucleotides. TCRdb reprocessed the 5' RACE reads via MiXCR and lists one record per CDR3 protein. This table has around 650,000 distinct CDR3 sequences, about 30% appearing once. This TCR came from a woman of 80 years or more in good health. The sample consisted of blood. V gene TRBV20-1 combines with J gene TRBJ2-7; no definite D call. The CDR3 DNA reads as TGCAGCGCCCAAGACCGGCAAGCTAGCTCCTACGAGCAGTACTTC. This codes for CSAQDRQASSYEQYF.